A selection of T cell receptor beta chains follows, all from one sample in a study of blood T cell repertoires in COVID-19. TCRdb's table, derived via immunoSEQ multiplex PCR, lists solely in-frame clones and lacks some. The sample lists over 150,000 clones; about 80% were seen once. The material sequenced was peripheral blood. The receptors derive from a woman aged 55 to 70 with COVID-19, enrolled during active disease. CDR3s include the opening cysteine and the closing phenylalanine or tryptophan. A D gene is named only where the DNA matches it firmly. The size field is filled for only some rows; it gives once, few, many or a size class.

cdr3_aa cdr3_nt j_call v_call d_call clone_size
CASSVAPGGAYNSPLHF TGTGCCAGCAGCGTAGCTCCAGGGGGCGCCTATAATTCACCCCTCCACTTT TRBJ1-6 TRBV9 TRBD1 .
CASSATPGVQGMVQPQHF TGCGCCAGCAGCGCCACACCGGGAGTACAGGGGATGGTTCAGCCCCAGCATTTT TRBJ1-5 TRBV5-1 TRBD1 .
CASSQDSSGGYNEQFF TGTGCCAGCAGCCAAGATAGCAGCGGGGGGTACAATGAGCAGTTCTTC TRBJ2-1 TRBV4-2 TRBD2 .
CASSRDKNTEAFF TGTGCCAGCAGTCGGGACAAGAACACTGAAGCTTTCTTT TRBJ1-1 TRBV7-3 . .
CASSLGQGFEKLFF TGTGCCAGCAGCCTGGGACAGGGGTTTGAAAAACTGTTTTTT TRBJ1-4 TRBV9 TRBD1 .
CASTPDRGGGYTF TGTGCCAGCACCCCGGACAGGGGAGGGGGCTACACCTTC TRBJ1-2 TRBV12-3/TRBV12-4 TRBD1 once
CASSPLDRASRNTEAFF TGTGCCAGCTCACCACTGGACAGGGCGTCACGGAACACTGAAGCTTTCTTT TRBJ1-1 TRBV18 TRBD1 few
CASSLDGQGGEKLFF TGTGCCAGCAGCTTAGACGGACAGGGAGGTGAAAAACTGTTTTTT TRBJ1-4 TRBV7-9 TRBD1 .
CASSQSETGNQPQHF TGTGCCAGCAGCCAATCGGAGACAGGGAATCAGCCCCAGCATTTT TRBJ1-5 TRBV3-1/TRBV3-2 TRBD1 few
CASTHTQNQPQHF TGTGCCAGCACCCATACTCAAAATCAGCCCCAGCATTTT TRBJ1-5 TRBV6-5 . .
CASRFREPGNEKLFF TGTGCCAGCAGGTTTCGGGAGCCTGGTAATGAAAAACTGTTTTTT TRBJ1-4 TRBV6-5 . .
CASSVGQVGLSGYTF TGTGCCAGTAGTGTCGGACAGGTGGGACTCTCTGGCTACACCTTC TRBJ1-2 TRBV19 TRBD1 .
CASSLGRAPGNEQFF TGTGCCAGCAGCTTAGGACGGGCCCCGGGGAATGAGCAGTTCTTC TRBJ2-1 TRBV11-3 . .
CSAILSRETQYF TGCAGCGCTATCCTATCCCGGGAGACCCAGTACTTC TRBJ2-5 TRBV29-1 . .
CASSLGLAGVAHTGELFF TGTGCCAGCAGCCTAGGACTAGCGGGAGTAGCTCACACCGGGGAGCTGTTTTTT TRBJ2-2 TRBV5-6 TRBD2 .
CASSITTGGNEKLFF TGTGCCAGCTCGATAACGACAGGGGGCAATGAAAAACTGTTTTTT TRBJ1-4 TRBV18 TRBD1 .
CASSPRTGDHSPQHF TGTGCCAGCAGCCCCCGGACAGGGGATCATTCGCCCCAGCATTTT TRBJ1-5 TRBV3-1/TRBV3-2 TRBD1 .
CASSMTVANQPQHF TGTGCCAGCAGTATGACAGTGGCCAATCAGCCCCAGCATTTT TRBJ1-5 TRBV27 . .
CASSRTGGYEQYF TGTGCCAGCAGTCGGACAGGAGGCTACGAGCAGTACTTC TRBJ2-7 TRBV14 TRBD1 .
CSAPNGGGQNNEQFF TGCAGCGCCCCGAATGGGGGGGGGCAGAACAATGAGCAGTTCTTC TRBJ2-1 TRBV29-1 . .
CAISVQGKEPQHF TGTGCCATCAGTGTACAGGGAAAAGAGCCCCAGCATTTT TRBJ1-5 TRBV10-3 . .
CASSLLAGDETQYF TGCGCCAGCAGCTTGTTAGCGGGGGATGAGACCCAGTACTTC TRBJ2-5 TRBV5-1 TRBD2 .
CASSIRDRVSFSGANVLTF TGTGCCAGTAGTATCCGGGACAGGGTCTCCTTCTCTGGGGCCAACGTCCTGACTTTC TRBJ2-6 TRBV19 TRBD1 .
CASSQGARSATGGSGYTF TGTGCCAGCAGCCAAGGGGCAAGGTCGGCGACAGGGGGCTCTGGCTACACCTTC TRBJ1-2 TRBV3-1/TRBV3-2 TRBD1 .
CASSLTQGGQPQHF TGTGCCAGCAGTTTAACCCAGGGCGGTCAGCCCCAGCATTTT TRBJ1-5 TRBV27 . .
CASSIDRAGVNEQFF TGTGCCAGTAGTATAGATCGAGCGGGAGTGAATGAGCAGTTCTTC TRBJ2-1 TRBV19 TRBD2 .
CASSLGGGRINYGYTF TGTGCCAGCAGCTTAGGGGGGGGGCGGATTAACTATGGCTACACCTTC TRBJ1-2 TRBV11-2 . once
CASSQGIGTLQQHF TGCGCCAGCAGCCAAGGGATTGGGACTTTACAACAGCATTTT TRBJ1-5 TRBV4-1 . .
CASSSPAYNEQFF TGTGCCAGCAGCTCTCCTGCGTACAATGAGCAGTTCTTC TRBJ2-1 TRBV7-8 . .
CASSWGQGLGYTF TGTGCCAGCAGCTGGGGACAGGGACTAGGCTACACCTTC TRBJ1-2 TRBV7-6 TRBD1 few
CASSPWDNNYGYTF TGTGCCAGCTCACCTTGGGACAATAACTATGGCTACACCTTC TRBJ1-2 TRBV18 . .
CASSRQGTTEAFF TGCGCCAGCAGCCGACAGGGTACAACTGAAGCTTTCTTT TRBJ1-1 TRBV5-1 TRBD1 .
CSVMGIGTQYF TGCAGCGTCATGGGCATAGGGACCCAGTACTTC TRBJ2-5 TRBV29-1 . .
CASTGHTEAFF TGTGCCAGCACGGGTCACACTGAAGCTTTCTTT TRBJ1-1 TRBV28 . .
CASSSAGIGNTEAFF TGTGCCAGTAGTTCTGCAGGGATTGGGAACACTGAAGCTTTCTTT TRBJ1-1 TRBV19 . .
CATSPGTGFYGYTF TGTGCCACCAGCCCCGGGACAGGATTCTATGGCTACACCTTC TRBJ1-2 TRBV15 TRBD1 .
CSVEGLAYLNEQFF TGCAGCGTGGAGGGACTAGCCTACCTCAATGAGCAGTTCTTC TRBJ2-1 TRBV29-1 TRBD2 .
CASTQGQLRNTIYF TGTGCCAGCACCCAGGGACAGCTCAGAAACACCATATATTTT TRBJ1-3 TRBV2 TRBD1 .
CASSQEYDRTFNEKLFF TGCGCCAGCAGCCAAGAATACGACAGAACCTTCAATGAAAAACTGTTTTTT TRBJ1-4 TRBV4-1 . .